This T cell receptor (beta chain) was sequenced during a study of graft-versus-host responses after intestinal transplantation. Study-level background: Among the recipients, transplants were multivisceral, liver-intestinal, or isolated intestinal. Study outcomes and limitations: GvH clones were identified in recipient marrow, with some first appearing in ileum or blood.

Germline V gene data show CDR1 as SGHNT and CDR2 as YENEEA. The CDR3 runs to 17 residues. With 5 bases removed from V and 4 bases from J, the gap between germline ends came to 23 bases. Only in-frame clones appear in the TCRdb table, and some are missing; sequencing was by immunoSEQ multiplex PCR. The sample holds 7,000 or so clones; roughly a quarter are singletons and the top ten take 6% to 6.5%. The study plated 200,000 CFSE-labeled responders with 200,000 irradiated, violet-dye-labeled stimulators. After the reaction, the investigators sorted the proliferating CFSE-low CD3+CD4+ and CD3+CD8+ responders.

This receptor was identified in a human patient who was an organ donor for intestinal transplantation. The sample in question was alloreactive CD8+ T cells from a mixed lymphocyte reaction culture, obtained before transplantation. Subset indicated: CFSE-low proliferating T cells sorted from roughly 6-day pre-transplant mixed lymphocyte reaction (GvH or HvG direction). This sequence joins TRBV11-3 and TRBJ1-2; D is unresolved. The CDR3 loop reads CASSHFSDLGKIYGYTF. CDR3 nucleotide sequence: TGTGCCAGCAGCCACTTCTCCGATCTCGGAAAGATCTATGGCTACACCTTC.